This T cell receptor (beta chain) was retrieved from a study of blood T cell repertoires in COVID-19. Individuals drawn from 24 US areas were roughly 18 to 100 years old. Recovery among Cohort 3 donors was established by two negative PCRs, clearance, or symptom resolution. In the original processing: Amplified reference gene primers provided the basis for estimating nucleated cell counts. Sequencing used immunoSEQ multiplex PCR; TCRdb keeps in-frame clones, though not all of them. That table gives V, J and clone size, and the DNA gave D and trimming. Among fewer than 200,000 clones listed, approximately 85% were seen once. This clone came up once. Germline CDR1 and CDR2: SGHDT and YYEEEE. J gave up 5 bases and V 6 bases, and 9 bases lay outside the gene matches. The CDR3 consists of 15 residues.

Specimen: PBMCs or T cells enriched from blood (not recorded which). The chain links TRBV5-6 to TRBJ2-7; 12 bases line up with TRBD1. The sequence was obtained from a woman under 30 who had recovered from COVID-19. The CDR3 DNA is TGTGCCAGCATCCCCCGGGACAGGGGGCCCCACGAGCAGTACTTC. Protein sequence: CASIPRDRGPHEQYF.